This T cell receptor beta chain was recovered during a study of cytomegalovirus exposure and HLA in healthy donors. Background on the study: In an early release, HLA-typed donors contributed tens of millions of unique TCR sequences. General study results and limits: A highly shared variant cluster was judged a likely technical artifact.

Details on this clone: What it binds is unknown.

Vbeta (60) and Jbeta (13) primers were used in the PCR. Produced via immunoSEQ multiplex PCR; TCRdb's table is partial and in-frame only. The table has 150,000 to 200,000 clones, 80% seen once; the top ten hold 0.65%. This CDR3 has 10 residues. The V gene's germline CDR1 is SQVTM and CDR2 ANQGSEA. The V end lost 3 bases, the J end lost 5 bases, and 4 bases lay between the germline ends. Sequencing was done on a sample of PBMCs. The chain carries TRBV29-1 and TRBJ1-1; D unresolved. The sequence came from a boy aged 5-17 years in good health and CMV-seronegative. CDR3 nucleotide sequence: TGCAGCGTTGACCCGACTGAAGCTTTCTTT. Translated: CSVDPTEAFF.